This T cell receptor beta chain appears in the sequencing data of a study of tumor-infiltrating lymphocytes in primary liver carcinoma. Study-wide points: Reduced overlap was seen in tumor-adjacent and tumor-blood pairs versus tumor region pairs.

A primer in the constant region served to generate TCR beta cDNA from about 480 ng of total RNA. Researchers made the TCR beta libraries by running three nested multiplex PCR rounds with slightly modified ARM-PCR. TCRdb reanalysed the multiplex PCR reads using MiXCR and keeps one entry per CDR3 protein. The sample shows roughly 80,000 distinct CDR3 sequences, 69% of them seen only once. Unsorted bulk tissue of roughly 18-32 mg yielded co-extracted RNA and DNA. Turning to this clonotype: No antigen is known for it. The germline gene is not matched at one end of the junction; a read error may be the cause.

Sequenced sample: tumor-adjacent normal liver tissue. This sequence was found in a man aged 35 to 55 with primary liver carcinoma and hepatitis B virus infection.

For the CDR3, the DNA is TGTGCCAGCAGCTTTCCCGGGAATAGTGGGACCAATAACATTCAGTACTTC. Translated, it gives CASSFPGNSGTNNIQYF. The genes are TRBV11-1 and TRBJ2-4; D is tentatively TRBD1 or TRBD2 (5 bases each). The CDR3 loop spans 17 amino acids. Germline V gene lookup returns CDR1 SGHAT and CDR2 FQDESV (reference sequence).